The rows below give T cell receptor beta chains drawn from one sample of a study of T cell repertoires in cytomegalovirus infection. TCRdb called the reads again in MiXCR, with one record for every CDR3 protein. The sample lists about 240,000 distinct CDR3 sequences, 12% occurring once. Sequenced input: PBMCs. Every receptor here comes from a human donor in good health (CMV status not recorded). Some clones in this sample may be carry-over from other donors' samples. Each CDR3 is given with its conserved first and last residue. The D gene is left open where the match is weak.

D	V	J	CDR3
TRBD1	TRBV28	TRBJ1-2	CASSNRGPSYGYTF
NA	TRBV19	TRBJ2-3	CASTGRDTQYF
NA	TRBV7-9	TRBJ2-5	CASSLVREETQYF
NA	TRBV6-2/TRBV6-3	TRBJ1-1	CASRDAGVTEAFF
NA	TRBV23-1	TRBJ1-2	CASSQPRGYGYTF
NA	TRBV7-2	TRBJ2-5	CASSPRAEQETQYF
NA	TRBV15	TRBJ2-3	CATSQSLASTDTQYF
NA	TRBV3-1	TRBJ1-1	CASSPLKDTEAFF
NA	TRBV28	TRBJ2-2	CASSFGVTGTGELFF
TRBD2	TRBV12-3/TRBV12-4	TRBJ2-5	CASSPLSGRKETQYF